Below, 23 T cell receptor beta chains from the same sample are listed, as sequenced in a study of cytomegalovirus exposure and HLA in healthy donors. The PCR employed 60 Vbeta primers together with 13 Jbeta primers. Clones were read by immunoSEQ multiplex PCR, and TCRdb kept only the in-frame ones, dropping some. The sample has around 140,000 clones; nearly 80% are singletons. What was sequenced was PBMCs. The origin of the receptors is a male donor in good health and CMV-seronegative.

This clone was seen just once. The CDR3 here is CASSEASLAKNIQYF. DNA for the CDR3: TGTGCCAGTAGTGAGGCTTCGTTAGCCAAAAACATTCAGTACTTC. V gene TRBV19 combines with J gene TRBJ2-4; no clear D. V lost 5 bases, J lost 0 bases, and 11 bases lay in between. CDR3 length: 15 amino acids. CDR1 and CDR2 (germline): LNHDA, SQIVND (reference sequence).

Here the CDR3 reads CASSELLNRVYSNQPQHF. Written as DNA, the CDR3 is TGTGCCAGCAGTGAGCTTCTGAACAGGGTGTATAGCAATCAGCCCCAGCATTTT. The chain links TRBV6-1 to TRBJ1-5; possible D gene TRBD1, 6 bases. The CDR3 totals 18 residues. Germline loops: CDR1 MNHNS, CDR2 SASEGT. Trimming removed 3 bases at V and 0 bases at J, with 18 bases between.

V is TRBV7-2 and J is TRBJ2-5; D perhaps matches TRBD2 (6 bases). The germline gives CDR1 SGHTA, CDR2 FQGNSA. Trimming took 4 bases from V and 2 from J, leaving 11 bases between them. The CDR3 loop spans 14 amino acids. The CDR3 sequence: CASSSLGRQETQYF. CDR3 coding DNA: TGTGCCAGCAGCTCCCTCGGGAGACAAGAGACCCAGTACTTC. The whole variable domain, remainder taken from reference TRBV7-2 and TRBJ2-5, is GAGVSQSPSNKVTEKGKDVELRCDPISGHTALYWYRQSLGQGLEFLIYFQGNSAPDKSGLPSDRFSAERTGGSVSTLTIQRTQQEDSAVYLCASSSLGRQETQYFGPGTRLLVL.

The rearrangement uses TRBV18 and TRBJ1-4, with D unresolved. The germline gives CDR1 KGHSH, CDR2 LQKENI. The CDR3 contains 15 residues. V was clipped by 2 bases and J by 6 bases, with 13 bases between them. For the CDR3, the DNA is TGTGCCAGCTCACCAAGGATGCTCGGGGATGAAAAACTGTTTTTT. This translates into CASSPRMLGDEKLFF.

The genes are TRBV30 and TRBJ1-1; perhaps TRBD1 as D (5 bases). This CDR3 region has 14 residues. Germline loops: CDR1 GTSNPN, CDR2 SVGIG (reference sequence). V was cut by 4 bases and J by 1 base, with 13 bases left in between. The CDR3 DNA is TGTGCCTGGACGTTGGGACTTCAGAACACTGAAGCTTTCTTT. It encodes CAWTLGLQNTEAFF.

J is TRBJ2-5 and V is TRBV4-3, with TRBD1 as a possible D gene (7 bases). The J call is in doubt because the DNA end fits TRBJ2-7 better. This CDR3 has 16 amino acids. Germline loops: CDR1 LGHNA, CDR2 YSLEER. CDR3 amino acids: CASSLTQGGSPYEQYF. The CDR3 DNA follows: TGCGCCAGCAGCCTCACTCAGGGGGGCTCACCCTACGAGCAGTACTTC.

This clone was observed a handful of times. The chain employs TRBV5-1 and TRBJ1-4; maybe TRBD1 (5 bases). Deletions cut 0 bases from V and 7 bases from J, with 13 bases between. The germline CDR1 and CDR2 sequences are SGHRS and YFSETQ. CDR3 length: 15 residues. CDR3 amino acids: CASSLGGGLGEKLFF. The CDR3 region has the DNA TGCGCCAGCAGCTTGGGTGGGGGACTTGGTGAAAAACTGTTTTTT.

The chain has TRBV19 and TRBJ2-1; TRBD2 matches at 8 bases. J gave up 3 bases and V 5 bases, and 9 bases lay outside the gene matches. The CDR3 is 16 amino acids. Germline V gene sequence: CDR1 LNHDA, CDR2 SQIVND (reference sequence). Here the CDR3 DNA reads TGTGCCAGTAGTTCTAAGCGGGGGCACCGCTACAATGAGCAGTTCTTC. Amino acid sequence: CASSSKRGHRYNEQFF. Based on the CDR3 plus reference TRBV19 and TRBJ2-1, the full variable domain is DGGITQSPKYLFRKEGQNVTLSCEQNLNHDAMYWYRQDPGQGLRLIYYSQIVNDFQKGDIAEGYSVSREKKESFPLTVTSAQKNPTAFYLCASSSKRGHRYNEQFFGPGTRLTVL.

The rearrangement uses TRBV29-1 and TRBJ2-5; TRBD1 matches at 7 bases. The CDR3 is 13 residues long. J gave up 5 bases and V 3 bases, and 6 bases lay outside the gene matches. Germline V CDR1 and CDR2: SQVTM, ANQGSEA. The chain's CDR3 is CSVERGQGETQYF. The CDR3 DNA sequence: TGCAGCGTTGAGAGGGGGCAGGGGGAGACCCAGTACTTC.

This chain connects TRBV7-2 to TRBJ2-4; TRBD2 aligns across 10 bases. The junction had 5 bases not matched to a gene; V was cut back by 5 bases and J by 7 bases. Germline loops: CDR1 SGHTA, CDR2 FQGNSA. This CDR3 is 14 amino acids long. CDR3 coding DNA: TGTGCCAGCAGCCCGGGACTAGCGTCCAACATTCAGTACTTC. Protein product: CASSPGLASNIQYF.

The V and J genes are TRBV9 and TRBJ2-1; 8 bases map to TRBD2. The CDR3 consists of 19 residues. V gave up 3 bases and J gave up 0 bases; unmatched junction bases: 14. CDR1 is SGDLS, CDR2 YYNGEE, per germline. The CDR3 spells CASSARRGGRGVSYNEQFF. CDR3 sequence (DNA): TGTGCCAGCAGCGCCCGAAGGGGAGGGCGGGGGGTCTCCTACAATGAGCAGTTCTTC.

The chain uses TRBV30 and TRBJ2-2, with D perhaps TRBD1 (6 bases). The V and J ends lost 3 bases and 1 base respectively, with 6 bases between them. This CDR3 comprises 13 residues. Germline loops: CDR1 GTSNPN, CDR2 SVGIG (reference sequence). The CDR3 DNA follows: TGTGCCTGGAGACAGGGGAACACCGGGGAGCTGTTTTTT. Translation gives CAWRQGNTGELFF.

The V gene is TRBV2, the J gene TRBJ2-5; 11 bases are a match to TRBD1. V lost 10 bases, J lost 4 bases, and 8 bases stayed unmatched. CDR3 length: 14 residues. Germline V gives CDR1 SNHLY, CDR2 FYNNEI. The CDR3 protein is CATQGQGVGETQYF. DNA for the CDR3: TGTGCCACCCAGGGACAGGGGGTCGGAGAGACCCAGTACTTC.

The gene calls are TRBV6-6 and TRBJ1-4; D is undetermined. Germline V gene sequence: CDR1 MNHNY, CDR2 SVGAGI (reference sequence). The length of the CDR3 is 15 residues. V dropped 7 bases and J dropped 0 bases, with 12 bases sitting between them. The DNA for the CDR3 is TGTGCCAGCACCCCAGAGGAGGCAACTAATGAAAAACTGTTTTTT. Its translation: CASTPEEATNEKLFF.

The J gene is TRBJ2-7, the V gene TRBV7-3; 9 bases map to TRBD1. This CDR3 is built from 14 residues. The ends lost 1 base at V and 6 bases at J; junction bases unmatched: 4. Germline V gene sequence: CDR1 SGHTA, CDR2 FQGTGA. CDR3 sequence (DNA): TGTGCCAGCAGCTTAAGTGGGACAGGGCCCGAGCAGTACTTC. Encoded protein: CASSLSGTGPEQYF.

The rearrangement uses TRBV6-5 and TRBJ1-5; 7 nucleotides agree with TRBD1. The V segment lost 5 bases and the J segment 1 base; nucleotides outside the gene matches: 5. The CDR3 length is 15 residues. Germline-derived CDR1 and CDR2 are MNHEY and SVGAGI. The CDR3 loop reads CASSAQGTSNQPQHF. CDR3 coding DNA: TGTGCCAGCAGTGCACAGGGGACGAGCAATCAGCCCCAGCATTTT.

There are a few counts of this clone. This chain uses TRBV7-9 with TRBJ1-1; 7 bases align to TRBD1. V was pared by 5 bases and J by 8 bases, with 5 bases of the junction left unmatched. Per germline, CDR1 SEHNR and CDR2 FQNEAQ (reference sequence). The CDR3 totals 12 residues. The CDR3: CASSAGTEEAFF. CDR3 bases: TGTGCCAGCAGCGCCGGGACAGAAGAAGCTTTCTTT. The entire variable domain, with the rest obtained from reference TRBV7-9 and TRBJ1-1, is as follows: DTGVSQNPRHKITKRGQNVTFRCDPISEHNRLYWYRQTLGQGPEFLTYFQNEAQLEKSRLLSDRFSAERPKGSFSTLEIQRTEQGDSAMYLCASSAGTEEAFFGQGTRLTVV.

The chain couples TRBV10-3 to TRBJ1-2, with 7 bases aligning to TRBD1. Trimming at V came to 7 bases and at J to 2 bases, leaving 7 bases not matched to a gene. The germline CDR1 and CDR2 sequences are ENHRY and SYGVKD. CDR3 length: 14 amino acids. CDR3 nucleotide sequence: TGTGCCATCAAACGGGACAGAAGAAACTATGGCTACACCTTC. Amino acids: CAIKRDRRNYGYTF.

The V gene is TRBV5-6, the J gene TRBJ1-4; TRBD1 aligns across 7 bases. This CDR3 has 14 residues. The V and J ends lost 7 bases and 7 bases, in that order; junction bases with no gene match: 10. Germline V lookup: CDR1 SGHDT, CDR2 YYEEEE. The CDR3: CASRPGTVGEKLFF. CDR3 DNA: TGTGCCAGCCGTCCCGGGACAGTTGGTGAAAAACTGTTTTTT.

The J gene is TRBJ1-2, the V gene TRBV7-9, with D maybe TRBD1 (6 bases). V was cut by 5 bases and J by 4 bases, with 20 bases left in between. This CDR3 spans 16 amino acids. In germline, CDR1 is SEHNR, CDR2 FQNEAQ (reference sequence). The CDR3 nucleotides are TGTGCCAGCAGCCCATTGGGAGGGGGGGCGGCCTATGGCTACACCTTC. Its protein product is CASSPLGGGAAYGYTF.

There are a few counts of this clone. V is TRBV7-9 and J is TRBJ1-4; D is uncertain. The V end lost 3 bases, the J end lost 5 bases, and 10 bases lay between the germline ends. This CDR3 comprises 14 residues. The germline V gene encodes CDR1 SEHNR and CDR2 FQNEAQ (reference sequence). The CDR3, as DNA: TGTGCCAGCAGCTTTGCGGCTACCAATGAAAAACTGTTTTTT. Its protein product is CASSFAATNEKLFF.

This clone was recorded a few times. CDR3 nucleotide sequence: TGTGCCTGGAGTGTGGGGGGGCGGGAGACCCAGTACTTC. It encodes CAWSVGGRETQYF. V and J are TRBV30 and TRBJ2-5; TRBD2 might be the D (7 bases). The length of the CDR3 is 13 residues. V dropped 0 bases and J dropped 5 bases, with 10 bases sitting between them. Per germline, CDR1 GTSNPN and CDR2 SVGIG (reference sequence).

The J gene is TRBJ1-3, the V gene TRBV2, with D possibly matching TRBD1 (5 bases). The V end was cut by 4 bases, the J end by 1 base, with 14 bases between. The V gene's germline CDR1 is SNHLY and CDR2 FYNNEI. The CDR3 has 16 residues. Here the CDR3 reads CASSGSGIRSGNTIYF. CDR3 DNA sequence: TGTGCCAGCAGTGGATCAGGGATTCGTTCTGGAAACACCATATATTTT.